This T cell receptor beta chain appears in the sequencing data of a study of cytomegalovirus exposure and HLA in healthy donors. Study background: Early released data comprised 75 million to 100 million unique TCRs from HLA-typed donors. There were just under 400 genotyped donors. Of these, about 81% fell in the genetic ancestry cluster associated with self-reported Caucasian donors.

CDR1 MNHEY and CDR2 SVGAGI come from the germline V gene. The CDR3 runs to 15 residues. The V end was cut by 2 bases, the J end by 4 bases, with 12 bases between. Concerning this clone: Its specificity is unknown.

The study ran its PCR with 60 Vbeta and 13 Jbeta primers. Clones were read by immunoSEQ multiplex PCR, and TCRdb kept only the in-frame ones, dropping some. Among roughly 100,000 clones listed, about 85% were seen once. Whole-study results and caveats: Analyzed later, most CMV-associated TCR beta chains appeared HLA-restricted. Previous analysis showed most TCR beta V segments were productive about 87% or about 30% of the time.

The receptor's source is a female donor in good health and CMV-seropositive. The sample consisted of PBMCs. V and J are TRBV6-5 and TRBJ2-1; no firm D call. The CDR3 DNA reads as TGTGCCAGCAGTTACAATAGAGGCACTTACAATGAGCAGTTCTTC. Encoded protein: CASSYNRGTYNEQFF.